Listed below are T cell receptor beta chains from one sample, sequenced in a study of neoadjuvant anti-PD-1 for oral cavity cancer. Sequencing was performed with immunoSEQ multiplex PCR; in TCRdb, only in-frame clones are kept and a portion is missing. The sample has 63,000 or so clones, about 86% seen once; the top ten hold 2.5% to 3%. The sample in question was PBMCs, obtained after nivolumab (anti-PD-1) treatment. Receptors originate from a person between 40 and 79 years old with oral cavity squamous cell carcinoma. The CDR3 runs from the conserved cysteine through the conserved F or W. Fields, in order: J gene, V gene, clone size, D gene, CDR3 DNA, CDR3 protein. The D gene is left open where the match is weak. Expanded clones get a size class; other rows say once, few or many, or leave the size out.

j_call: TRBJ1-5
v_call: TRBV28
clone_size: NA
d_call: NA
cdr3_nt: TGTGCCAGCAGTTCGGCCTCGGAGGGACATCAGCCCCAGCATTTT
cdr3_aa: CASSSASEGHQPQHF

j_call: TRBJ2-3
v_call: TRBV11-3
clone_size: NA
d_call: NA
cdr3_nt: TGTGCCAGCATCTATAAGGCCTTACCATACACAGATACGCAGTATTTT
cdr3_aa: CASIYKALPYTDTQYF

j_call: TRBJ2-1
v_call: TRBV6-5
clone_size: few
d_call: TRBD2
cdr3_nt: TGTGCCAGCAGCCTAGCGGGGGTTCACAATGAGCAGTTCTTC
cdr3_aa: CASSLAGVHNEQFF

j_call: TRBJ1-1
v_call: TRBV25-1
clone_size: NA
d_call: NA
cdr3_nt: TGTGCCAGCAGTGTCAGGAACACTGAAGCTTTCTTT
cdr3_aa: CASSVRNTEAFF

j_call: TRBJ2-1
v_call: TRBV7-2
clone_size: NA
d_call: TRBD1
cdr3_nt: TGTGCCAGCAGCCCCGCTCCGGGACAGGGGTCATACAATGAGCAGTTCTTC
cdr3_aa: CASSPAPGQGSYNEQFF

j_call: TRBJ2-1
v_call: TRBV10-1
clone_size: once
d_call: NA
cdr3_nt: TGCGCCAGCAGTGATGGTGGGGGTGAGCAGTTCTTC
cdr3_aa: CASSDGGGEQFF

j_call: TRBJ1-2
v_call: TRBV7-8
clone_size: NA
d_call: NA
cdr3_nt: TGTGCCAGCAGCCCCCTGAGGCTTCTAAACTATGGCTACACCTTC
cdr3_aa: CASSPLRLLNYGYTF

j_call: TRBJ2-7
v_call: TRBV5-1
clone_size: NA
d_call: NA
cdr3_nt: TGCGCCAGCAGCCCTCGGACAGTGCCCCGGTACTTC
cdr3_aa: CASSPRTVPRYF

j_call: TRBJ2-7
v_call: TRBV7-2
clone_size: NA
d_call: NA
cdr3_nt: TGTGCCAGCAGTCGAATGACTATCTTGGGTTACGAGCAGTACTTC
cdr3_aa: CASSRMTILGYEQYF

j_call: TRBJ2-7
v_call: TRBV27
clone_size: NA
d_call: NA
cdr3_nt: TGTGCCAGCACCCCGCGGGGGCAGGGCCGCGAGCAGTACTTC
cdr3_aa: CASTPRGQGREQYF

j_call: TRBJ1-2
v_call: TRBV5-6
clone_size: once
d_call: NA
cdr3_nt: TGTGCCAGCAGCTTCCAGGGCGGCTACACCTTC
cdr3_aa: CASSFQGGYTF

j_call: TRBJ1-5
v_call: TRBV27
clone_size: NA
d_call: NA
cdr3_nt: TGTGCCAGCAGTTTAAATTGGCAAAGCAATCAGCCCCAGCATTTT
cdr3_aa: CASSLNWQSNQPQHF